This TCR beta chain stems from a study of T cells in Graves' hyperthyroidism and ophthalmopathy. TCR beta CDR3 region amplification was performed from RNA transcripts. RT-PCR in the first round (using the HTBI primer set) targeted the TCR CDR3. TCRdb reanalysed the multiplex PCR reads using MiXCR and keeps one entry per CDR3 protein. This sample has 500,000 to 600,000 distinct CDR3 sequences; approximately 16% occur once, and the top ten carry around a sixth. Study observations and caveats: Ophthalmopathy was model-predicted a median roughly 6.3 months pre-onset. Blood samples included most of the expanded thyroid clonotypes exceeding 0.001.

This clonotype was recorded at least ten times. The antigen remains undetermined. Clinical symptoms, serum thyroxine and TRAb, thyroid ultrasound and orbital computed tomography were used for the diagnoses. This TCR was sampled from a woman under 30 with Graves' hyperthyroidism. The sequenced sample consisted of blood.

The CDR3 spells CASSSTGGAGEAFF. As DNA, the CDR3 is TGTGCCAGCAGTTCGACAGGGGGCGCGGGTGAAGCTTTCTTT. The rearrangement links TRBV12-3 or TRBV12-4 to TRBJ1-1; 10 bases are shared with TRBD1. The V gene end was trimmed by 4 bases and the J gene end by 7 bases; junction bases not matched to a gene: 6. The CDR3 sequence is 14 residues long.